A single sample gave rise to the 2 T cell receptor beta chains below, sequenced in a study of T cells in Graves' hyperthyroidism and ophthalmopathy. RNA transcripts yielded amplified TCR beta CDR3 regions. The HTBI primer set was used in a first-round RT-PCR of the TCR CDR3. TCRdb re-called the multiplex PCR reads through MiXCR, storing one row per CDR3 protein. The sample has 280,000 or so distinct CDR3 sequences, less than 30% seen once. The sequenced sample was blood. The receptors derive from a man aged 35 to 55 with Graves' hyperthyroidism that later progressed to Graves' ophthalmopathy.

This clonotype showed up many times. The chain couples TRBV6-2 or TRBV6-3 to TRBJ2-7; D is ambiguous. The germline V gene encodes CDR1 MNHEY and CDR2 SVGEGT. With 6 bases removed from V and 5 bases from J, the gap between germline ends came to 11 bases. CDR3 size: 12 residues. The CDR3 DNA follows: TGTGCCAGCAGCCGTACCATCCACGAGCAGTACTTC. Translated: CASSRTIHEQYF.

Notes on this clonotype: This may stem from a read error, because a much larger clone lies one nucleotide away. The rearrangement uses TRBV12-3 or TRBV12-4 and TRBJ1-1; a weak D match, TRBD1 (5 bases). This CDR3 comprises 15 residues. CDR3 protein: CASSPGGARNTESFF. The DNA for the CDR3 is TGTGCCAGCAGCCCCGGAGGGGCTAGGAACACTGAATCTTTCTTT.